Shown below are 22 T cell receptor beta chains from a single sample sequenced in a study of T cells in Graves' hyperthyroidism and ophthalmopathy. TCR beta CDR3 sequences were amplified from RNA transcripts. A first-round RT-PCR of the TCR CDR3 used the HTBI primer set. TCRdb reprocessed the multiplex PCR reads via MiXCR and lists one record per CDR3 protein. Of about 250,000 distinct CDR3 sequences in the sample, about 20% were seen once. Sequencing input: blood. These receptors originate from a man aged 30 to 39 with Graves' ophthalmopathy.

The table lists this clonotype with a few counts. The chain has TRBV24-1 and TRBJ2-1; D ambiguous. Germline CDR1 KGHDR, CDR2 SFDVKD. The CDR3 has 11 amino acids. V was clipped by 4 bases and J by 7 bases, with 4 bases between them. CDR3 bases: TGTGCCACCAGTGAAGATAATGAGCAGTTCTTC. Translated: CATSEDNEQFF.

The CDR3 protein is CATSTSGLYGEQYF. CDR3 nucleotides: TGTGCCACCTCGACTAGCGGGTTATACGGCGAGCAGTACTTC. This chain uses TRBV19 with TRBJ2-7; 10 bases match TRBD2. The CDR3 runs to 14 residues. Germline lookup yields CDR1 LNHDA and CDR2 SQIVND (reference sequence). V lost 10 bases to trimming and J lost 6 bases; unmatched junction nucleotides: 12.

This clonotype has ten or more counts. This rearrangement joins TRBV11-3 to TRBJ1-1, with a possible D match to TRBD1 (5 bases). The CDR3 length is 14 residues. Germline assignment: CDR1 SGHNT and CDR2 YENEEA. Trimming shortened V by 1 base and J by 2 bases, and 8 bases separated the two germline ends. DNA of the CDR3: TGTGCCAGCAGCTTAGGACAGTTTAACACTGAAGCTTTCTTT. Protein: CASSLGQFNTEAFF.

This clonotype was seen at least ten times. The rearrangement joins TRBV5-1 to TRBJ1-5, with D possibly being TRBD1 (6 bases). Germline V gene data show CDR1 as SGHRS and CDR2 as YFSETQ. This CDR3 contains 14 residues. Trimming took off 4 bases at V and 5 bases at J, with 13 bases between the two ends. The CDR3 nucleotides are TGCGCCAGCAGCCCACGGGGGCAGGATCAGCCCCAGCATTTT. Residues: CASSPRGQDQPQHF.

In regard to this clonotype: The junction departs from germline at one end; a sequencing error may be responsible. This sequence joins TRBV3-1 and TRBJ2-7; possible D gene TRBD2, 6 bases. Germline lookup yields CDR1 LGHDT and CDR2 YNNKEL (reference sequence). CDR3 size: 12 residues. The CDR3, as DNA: TGTGCCAGCGGCCAAGAGGGAGGCGAGCAGTACTTC. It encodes CASGQEGGEQYF.

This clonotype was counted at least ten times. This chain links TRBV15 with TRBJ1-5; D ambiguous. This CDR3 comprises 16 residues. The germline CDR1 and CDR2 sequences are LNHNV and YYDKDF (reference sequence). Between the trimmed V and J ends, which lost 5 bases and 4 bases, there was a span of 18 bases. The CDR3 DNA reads TGTGCCACCAGCGGTCCGACACGCACGTTGAATCAGCCCCAGCATTTT. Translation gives CATSGPTRTLNQPQHF.

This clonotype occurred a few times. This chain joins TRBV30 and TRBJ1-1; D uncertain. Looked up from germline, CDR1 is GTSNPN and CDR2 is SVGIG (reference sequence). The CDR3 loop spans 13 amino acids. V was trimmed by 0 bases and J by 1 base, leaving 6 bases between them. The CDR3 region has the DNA TGTGCCTGGAGTGTGGGCGGGAACACTGAAGCTTTCTTT. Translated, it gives CAWSVGGNTEAFF.

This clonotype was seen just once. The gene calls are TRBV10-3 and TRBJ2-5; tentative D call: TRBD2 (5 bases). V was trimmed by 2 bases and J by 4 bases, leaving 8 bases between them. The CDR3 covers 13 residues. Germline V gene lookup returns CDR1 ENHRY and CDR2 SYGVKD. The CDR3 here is CAISEVARETQYF. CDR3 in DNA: TGTGCCATCAGTGAGGTAGCGCGAGAGACCCAGTACTTC.

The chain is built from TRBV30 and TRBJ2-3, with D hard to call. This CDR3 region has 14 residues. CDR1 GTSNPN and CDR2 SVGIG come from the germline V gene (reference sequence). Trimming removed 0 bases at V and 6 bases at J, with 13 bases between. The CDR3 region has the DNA TGTGCCTGGAGTGTACTCCCCCAGTCGGATACGCAGTATTTT. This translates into CAWSVLPQSDTQYF.

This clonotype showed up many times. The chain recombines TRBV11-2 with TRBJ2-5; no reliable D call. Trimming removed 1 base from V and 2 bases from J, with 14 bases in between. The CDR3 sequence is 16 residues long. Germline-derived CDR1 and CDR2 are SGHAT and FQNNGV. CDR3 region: CASSLGSILEQETQYF. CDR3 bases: TGTGCCAGCAGCTTAGGGAGCATACTGGAGCAAGAGACCCAGTACTTC. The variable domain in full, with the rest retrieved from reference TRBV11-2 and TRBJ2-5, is EAGVAQSPRYKIIEKRQSVAFWCNPISGHATLYWYQQILGQGPKLLIQFQNNGVVDDSQLPKDRFSAERLKGVDSTLKIQPAKLEDSAVYLCASSLGSILEQETQYFGPGTRLLVL.

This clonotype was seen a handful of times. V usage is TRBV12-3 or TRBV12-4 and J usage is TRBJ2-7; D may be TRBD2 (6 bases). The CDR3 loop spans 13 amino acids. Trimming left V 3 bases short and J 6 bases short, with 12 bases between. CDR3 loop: CASSFMGGGEQYF. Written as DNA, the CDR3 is TGTGCCAGCAGTTTCATGGGGGGTGGCGAGCAGTACTTC.

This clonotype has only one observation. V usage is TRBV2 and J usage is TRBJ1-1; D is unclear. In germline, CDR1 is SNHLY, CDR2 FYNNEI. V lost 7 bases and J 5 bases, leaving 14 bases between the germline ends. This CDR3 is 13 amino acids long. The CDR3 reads CASIWIFGTEAFF. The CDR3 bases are TGTGCCAGCATTTGGATATTTGGAACTGAAGCTTTCTTT.

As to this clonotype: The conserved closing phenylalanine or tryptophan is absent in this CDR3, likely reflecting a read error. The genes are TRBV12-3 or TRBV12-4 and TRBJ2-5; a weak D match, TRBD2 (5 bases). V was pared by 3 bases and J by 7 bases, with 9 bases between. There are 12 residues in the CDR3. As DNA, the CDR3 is TGTGCCAGCAGTTTGGGTGGAGGGACCCAGTACCTC. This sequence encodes CASSLGGGTQYL.

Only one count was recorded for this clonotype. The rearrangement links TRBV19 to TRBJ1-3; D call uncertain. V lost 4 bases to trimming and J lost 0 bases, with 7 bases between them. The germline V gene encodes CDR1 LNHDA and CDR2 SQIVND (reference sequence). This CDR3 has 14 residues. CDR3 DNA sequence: TGTGCCAGTAGTAAGCAGGCCTCTGGAAACACCATATATTTT. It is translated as CASSKQASGNTIYF.

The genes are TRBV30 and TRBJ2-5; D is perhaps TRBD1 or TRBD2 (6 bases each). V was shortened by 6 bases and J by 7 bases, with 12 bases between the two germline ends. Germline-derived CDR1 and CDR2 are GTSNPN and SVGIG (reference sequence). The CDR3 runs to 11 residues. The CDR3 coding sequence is TGTGCCTGCCGCAGGGGAGGGACCCAGTACTTC. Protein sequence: CACRRGGTQYF.

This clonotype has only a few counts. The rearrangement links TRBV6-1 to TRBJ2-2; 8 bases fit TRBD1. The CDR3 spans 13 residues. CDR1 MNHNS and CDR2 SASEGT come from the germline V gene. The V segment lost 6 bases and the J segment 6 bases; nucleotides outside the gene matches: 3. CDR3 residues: CASRETGAGELFF. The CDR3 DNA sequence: TGTGCCAGCAGAGAGACAGGGGCCGGGGAGCTGTTTTTT.

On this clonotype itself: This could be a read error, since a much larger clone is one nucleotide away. The CDR3 nucleotides read TGCGCCAGCAGCTTGGACCCGGGGGCCTACGAGCAGTACTTC. This translates into CASSLDPGAYEQYF. The rearrangement links TRBV5-1 to TRBJ2-7; tentatively, D is TRBD2 (6 bases). The germline gives CDR1 SGHRS, CDR2 YFSETQ. Trimming left V 0 bases short and J 2 bases short, with 9 bases between. The CDR3 has 14 residues.

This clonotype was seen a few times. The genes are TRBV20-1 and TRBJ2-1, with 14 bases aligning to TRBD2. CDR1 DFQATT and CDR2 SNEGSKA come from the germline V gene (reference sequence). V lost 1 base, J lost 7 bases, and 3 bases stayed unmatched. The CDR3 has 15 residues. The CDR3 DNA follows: TGCAGTGCTAGAGTGGGGACTAGCGGGAGTAATGAGCAGTTCTTC. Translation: CSARVGTSGSNEQFF.

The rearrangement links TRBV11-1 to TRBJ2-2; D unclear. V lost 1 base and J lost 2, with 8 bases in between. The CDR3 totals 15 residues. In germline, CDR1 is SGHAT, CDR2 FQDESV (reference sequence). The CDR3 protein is CASSLVETNTGELFF. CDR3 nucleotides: TGTGCCAGCAGCTTAGTCGAGACAAACACCGGGGAGCTGTTTTTT.

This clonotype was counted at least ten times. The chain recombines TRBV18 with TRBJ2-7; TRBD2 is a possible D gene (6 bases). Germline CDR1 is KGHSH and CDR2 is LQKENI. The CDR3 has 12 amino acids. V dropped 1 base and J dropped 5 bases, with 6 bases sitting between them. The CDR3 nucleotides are TGTGCCAGCTCACCACAGCGGGACGAGCAGTACTTC. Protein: CASSPQRDEQYF.

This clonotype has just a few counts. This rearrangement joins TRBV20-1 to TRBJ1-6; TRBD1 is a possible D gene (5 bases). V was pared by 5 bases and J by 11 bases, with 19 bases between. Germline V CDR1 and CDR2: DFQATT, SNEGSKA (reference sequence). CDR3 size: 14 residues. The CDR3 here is CSAQRSGQNPPLHF. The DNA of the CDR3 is TGCAGTGCTCAAAGGTCTGGACAAAATCCACCCCTCCACTTT.

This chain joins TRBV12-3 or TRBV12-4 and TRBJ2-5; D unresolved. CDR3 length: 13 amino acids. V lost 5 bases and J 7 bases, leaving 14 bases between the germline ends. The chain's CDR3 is CASSLDVVVTQYF. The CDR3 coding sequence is TGTGCCAGCAGTCTTGACGTAGTGGTGACCCAGTACTTC.